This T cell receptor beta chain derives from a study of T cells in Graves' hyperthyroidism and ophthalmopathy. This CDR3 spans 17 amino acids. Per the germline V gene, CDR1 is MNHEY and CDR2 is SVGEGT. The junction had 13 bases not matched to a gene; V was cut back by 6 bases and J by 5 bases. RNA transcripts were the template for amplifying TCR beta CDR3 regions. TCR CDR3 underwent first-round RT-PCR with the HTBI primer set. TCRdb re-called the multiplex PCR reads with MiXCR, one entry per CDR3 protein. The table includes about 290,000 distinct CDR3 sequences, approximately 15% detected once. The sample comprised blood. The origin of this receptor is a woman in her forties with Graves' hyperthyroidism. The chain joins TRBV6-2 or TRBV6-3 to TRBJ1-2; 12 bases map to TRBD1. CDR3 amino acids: CASSWDRGRRDRYGYTF. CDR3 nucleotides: TGTGCCAGCAGCTGGGACAGGGGGCGCCGAGATAGATATGGCTACACCTTC.